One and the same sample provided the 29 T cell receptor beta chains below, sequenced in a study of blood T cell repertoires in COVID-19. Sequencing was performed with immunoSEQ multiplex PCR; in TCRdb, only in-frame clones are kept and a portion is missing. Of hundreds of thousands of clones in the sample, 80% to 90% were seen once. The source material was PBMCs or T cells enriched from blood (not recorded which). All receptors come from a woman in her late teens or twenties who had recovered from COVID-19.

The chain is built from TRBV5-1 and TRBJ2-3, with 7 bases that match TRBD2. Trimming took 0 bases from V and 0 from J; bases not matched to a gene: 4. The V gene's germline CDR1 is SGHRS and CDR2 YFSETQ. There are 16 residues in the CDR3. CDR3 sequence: CASSLVARGSTDTQYF. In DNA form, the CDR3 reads TGCGCCAGCAGCTTGGTAGCGCGGGGGAGCACAGATACGCAGTATTTT.

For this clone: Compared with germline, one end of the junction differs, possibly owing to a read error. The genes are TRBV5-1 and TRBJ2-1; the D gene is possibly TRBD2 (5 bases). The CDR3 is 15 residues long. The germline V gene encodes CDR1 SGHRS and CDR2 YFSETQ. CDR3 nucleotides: TGCGCCAGCAACTTGGACTCTATCTCCTACAATGAGCAGTTCTTC. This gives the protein CASNLDSISYNEQFF.

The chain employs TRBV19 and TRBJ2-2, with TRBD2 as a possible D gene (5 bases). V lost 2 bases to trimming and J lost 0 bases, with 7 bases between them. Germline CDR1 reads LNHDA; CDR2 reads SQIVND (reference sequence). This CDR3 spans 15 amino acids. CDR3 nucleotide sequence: TGTGCCAGTAGTATACCCGGGGCGAACACCGGGGAGCTGTTTTTT. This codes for CASSIPGANTGELFF.

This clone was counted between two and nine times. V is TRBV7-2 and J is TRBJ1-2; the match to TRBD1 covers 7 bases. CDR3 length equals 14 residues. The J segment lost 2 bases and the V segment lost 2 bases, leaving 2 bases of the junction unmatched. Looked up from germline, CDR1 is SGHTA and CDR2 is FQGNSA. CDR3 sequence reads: CASSLSTGNYGYTF. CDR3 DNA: TGTGCCAGCAGCTTATCGACAGGGAACTATGGCTACACCTTC.

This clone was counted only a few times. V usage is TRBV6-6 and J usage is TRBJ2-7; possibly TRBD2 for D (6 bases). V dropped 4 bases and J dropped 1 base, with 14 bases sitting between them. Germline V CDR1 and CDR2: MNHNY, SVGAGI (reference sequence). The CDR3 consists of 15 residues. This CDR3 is CASSSTQGLSYEQYF. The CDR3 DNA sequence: TGTGCCAGCAGTTCCACCCAGGGACTTTCCTACGAGCAGTACTTC.

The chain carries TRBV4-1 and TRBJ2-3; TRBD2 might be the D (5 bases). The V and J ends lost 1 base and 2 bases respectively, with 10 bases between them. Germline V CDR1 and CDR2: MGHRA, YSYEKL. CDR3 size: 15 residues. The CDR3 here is CASSQVAGPTDTQYF. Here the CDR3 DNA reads TGCGCCAGCAGCCAAGTTGCGGGCCCCACAGATACGCAGTATTTT.

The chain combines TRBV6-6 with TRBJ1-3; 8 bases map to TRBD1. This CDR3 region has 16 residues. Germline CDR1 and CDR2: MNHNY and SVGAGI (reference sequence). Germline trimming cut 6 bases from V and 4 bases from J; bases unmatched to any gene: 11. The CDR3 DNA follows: TGTGCCAGCAGCTCACAGGGGGTAAAGGGCGGAAACACCATATATTTT. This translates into CASSSQGVKGGNTIYF.

The CDR3 here is CASSAGQSYEQYF. The CDR3 bases are TGTGCCAGCAGCGCGGGACAGTCCTACGAGCAGTACTTC. This chain connects TRBV9 to TRBJ2-7, with 7 bases aligning to TRBD1. The CDR3 is 13 amino acids. V lost 3 bases to trimming and J lost 1 base; unmatched junction nucleotides: 1. Germline CDR1 SGDLS, CDR2 YYNGEE. The whole variable domain, remainder taken from reference TRBV9 and TRBJ2-7, is DSGVTQTPKHLITATGQRVTLRCSPRSGDLSVYWYQQSLDQGLQFLIQYYNGEERAKGNILERFSAQQFPDLHSELNLSSLELGDSALYFCASSAGQSYEQYFGPGTRLTVT.

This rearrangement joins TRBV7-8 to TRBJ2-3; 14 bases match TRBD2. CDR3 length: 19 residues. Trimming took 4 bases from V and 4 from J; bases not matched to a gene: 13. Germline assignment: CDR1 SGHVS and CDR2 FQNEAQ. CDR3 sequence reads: CASSSPPGLAGEMADTQYF. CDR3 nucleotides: TGTGCCAGCAGCTCCCCCCCGGGACTAGCGGGGGAGATGGCAGATACGCAGTATTTT.

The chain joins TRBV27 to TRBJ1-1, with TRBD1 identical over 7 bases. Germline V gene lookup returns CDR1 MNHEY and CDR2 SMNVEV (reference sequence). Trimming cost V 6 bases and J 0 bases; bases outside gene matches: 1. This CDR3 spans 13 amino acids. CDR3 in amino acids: CASRGQMNTEAFF. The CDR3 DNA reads TGTGCCAGCAGGGGACAGATGAACACTGAAGCTTTCTTT.

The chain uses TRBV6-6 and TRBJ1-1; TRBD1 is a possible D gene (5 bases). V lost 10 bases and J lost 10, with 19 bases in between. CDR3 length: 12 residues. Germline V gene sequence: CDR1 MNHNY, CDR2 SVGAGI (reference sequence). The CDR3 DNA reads TGTGCCACCAACACGCAGGGAGGGTCAGCTTTCTTT. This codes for CATNTQGGSAFF.

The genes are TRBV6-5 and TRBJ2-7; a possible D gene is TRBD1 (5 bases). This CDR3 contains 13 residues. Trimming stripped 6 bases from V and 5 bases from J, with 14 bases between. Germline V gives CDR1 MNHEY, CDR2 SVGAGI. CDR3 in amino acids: CASSNQGFHEQYF. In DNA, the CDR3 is TGTGCCAGCAGCAACCAGGGCTTCCACGAGCAGTACTTC.

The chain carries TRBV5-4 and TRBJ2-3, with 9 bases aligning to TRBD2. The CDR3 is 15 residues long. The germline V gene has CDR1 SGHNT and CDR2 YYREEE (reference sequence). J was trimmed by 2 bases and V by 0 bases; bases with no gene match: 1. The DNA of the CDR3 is TGTGCCAGCAGCTTGGCTAGCGGGAACACAGATACGCAGTATTTT. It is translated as CASSLASGNTDTQYF.

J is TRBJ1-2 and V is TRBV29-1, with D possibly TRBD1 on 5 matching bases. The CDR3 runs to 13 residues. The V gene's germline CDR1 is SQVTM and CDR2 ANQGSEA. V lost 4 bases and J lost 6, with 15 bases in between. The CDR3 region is CSVVRGSSDGYTF. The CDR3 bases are TGCAGCGTTGTTAGGGGATCTTCCGATGGCTACACCTTC.

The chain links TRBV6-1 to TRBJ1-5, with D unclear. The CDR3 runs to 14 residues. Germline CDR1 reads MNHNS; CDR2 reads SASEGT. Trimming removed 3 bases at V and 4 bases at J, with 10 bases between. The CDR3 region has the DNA TGTGCCAGCAGTGACGGGTACTATAATCAGCCCCAGCATTTT. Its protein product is CASSDGYYNQPQHF.

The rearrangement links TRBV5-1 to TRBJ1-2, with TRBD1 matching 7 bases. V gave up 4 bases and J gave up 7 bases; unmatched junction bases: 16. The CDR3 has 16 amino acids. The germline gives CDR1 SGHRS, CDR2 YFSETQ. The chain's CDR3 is CASSKERDRWFGGYTF. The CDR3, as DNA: TGCGCCAGCAGCAAAGAAAGGGACAGATGGTTTGGTGGCTACACCTTC.

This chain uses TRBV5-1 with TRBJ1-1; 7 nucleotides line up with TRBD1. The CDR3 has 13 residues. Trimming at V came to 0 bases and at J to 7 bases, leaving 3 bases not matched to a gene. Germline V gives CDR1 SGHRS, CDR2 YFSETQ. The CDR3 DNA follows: TGCGCCAGCAGCTTGGCCAGGGGGATTGAAGCTTTCTTT. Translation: CASSLARGIEAFF.

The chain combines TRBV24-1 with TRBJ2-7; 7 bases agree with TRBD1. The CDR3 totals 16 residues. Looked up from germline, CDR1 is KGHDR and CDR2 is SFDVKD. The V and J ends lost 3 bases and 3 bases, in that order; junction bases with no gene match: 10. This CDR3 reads CATSDPSDRADYEQYF. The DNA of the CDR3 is TGTGCCACCAGTGATCCCTCCGACAGGGCCGACTACGAGCAGTACTTC.

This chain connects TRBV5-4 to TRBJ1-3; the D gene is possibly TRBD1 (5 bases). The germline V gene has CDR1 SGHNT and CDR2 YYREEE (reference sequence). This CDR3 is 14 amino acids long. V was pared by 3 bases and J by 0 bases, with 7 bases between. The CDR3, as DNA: TGTGCCAGCAGCTCCAGGGACTCTGGAAACACCATATATTTT. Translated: CASSSRDSGNTIYF. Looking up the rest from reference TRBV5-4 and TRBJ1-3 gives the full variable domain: ETGVTQSPTHLIKTRGQQVTLRCSSQSGHNTVSWYQQALGQGPQFIFQYYREEENGRGNFPPRFSGLQFPNYSSELNVNALELDDSALYLCASSSRDSGNTIYFGEGSWLTVV.

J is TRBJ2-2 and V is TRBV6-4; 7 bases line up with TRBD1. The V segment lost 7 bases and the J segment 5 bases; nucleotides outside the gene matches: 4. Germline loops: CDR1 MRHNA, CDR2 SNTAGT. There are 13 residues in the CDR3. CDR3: CASTDRETGELFF. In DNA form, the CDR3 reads TGTGCCAGCACCGACAGGGAAACCGGGGAGCTGTTTTTT.

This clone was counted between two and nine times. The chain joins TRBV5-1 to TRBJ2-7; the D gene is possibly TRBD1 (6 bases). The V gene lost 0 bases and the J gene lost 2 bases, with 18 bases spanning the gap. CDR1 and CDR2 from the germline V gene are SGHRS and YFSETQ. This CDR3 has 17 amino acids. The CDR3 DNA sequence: TGCGCCAGCAGCTTGGAGGGCTGGGGGACAAAAACCTACGAGCAGTACTTC. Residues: CASSLEGWGTKTYEQYF.

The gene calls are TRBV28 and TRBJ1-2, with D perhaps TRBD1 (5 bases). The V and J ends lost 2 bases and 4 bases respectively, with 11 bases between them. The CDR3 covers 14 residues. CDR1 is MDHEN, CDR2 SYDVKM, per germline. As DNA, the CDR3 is TGTGCCAGCAGTTTACGACAGCCCAGCTATGGCTACACCTTC. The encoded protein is CASSLRQPSYGYTF.

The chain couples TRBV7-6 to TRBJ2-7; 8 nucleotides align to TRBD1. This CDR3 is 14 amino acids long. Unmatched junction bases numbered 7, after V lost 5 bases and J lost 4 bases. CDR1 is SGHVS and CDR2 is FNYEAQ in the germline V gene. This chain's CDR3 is CASSGGQGTYEQYF. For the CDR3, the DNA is TGTGCCAGCAGCGGCGGACAGGGCACGTACGAGCAGTACTTC.

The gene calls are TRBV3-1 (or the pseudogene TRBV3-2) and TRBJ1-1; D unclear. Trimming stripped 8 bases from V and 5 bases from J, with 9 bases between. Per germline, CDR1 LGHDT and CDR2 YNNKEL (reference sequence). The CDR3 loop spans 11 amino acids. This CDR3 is CASSGKTEAFF. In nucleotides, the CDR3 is TGTGCCAGCTCCGGGAAGACTGAAGCTTTCTTT.

The CDR3 coding sequence is TGTGCCAGCAGTGAGGGCAGGTTTGAGCAGTACTTC. Its translation is CASSEGRFEQYF. The chain has TRBV6-1 and TRBJ2-7; the D is unclear. The CDR3 loop spans 12 amino acids. The germline V gene has CDR1 MNHNS and CDR2 SASEGT. With 3 bases removed from V and 7 bases from J, the gap between germline ends came to 10 bases.

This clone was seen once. CDR3 protein: CASSFQGRNYGYTF. The CDR3, as DNA: TGTGCCAGCAGCTTTCAGGGCCGAAACTATGGCTACACCTTC. V is TRBV5-4 and J is TRBJ1-2; TRBD1 is a possible D gene (5 bases). Germline CDR1 is SGHNT and CDR2 is YYREEE (reference sequence). Trimming took 2 bases from V and 2 from J, leaving 10 bases between them. The CDR3 extends over 14 amino acids.

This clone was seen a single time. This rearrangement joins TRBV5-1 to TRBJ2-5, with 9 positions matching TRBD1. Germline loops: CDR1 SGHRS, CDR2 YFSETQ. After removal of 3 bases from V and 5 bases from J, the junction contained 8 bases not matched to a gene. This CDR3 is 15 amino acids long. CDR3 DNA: TGCGCCAGCAGCTCGAGGACAGGGGTGGAGGAGACCCAGTACTTC. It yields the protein CASSSRTGVEETQYF.

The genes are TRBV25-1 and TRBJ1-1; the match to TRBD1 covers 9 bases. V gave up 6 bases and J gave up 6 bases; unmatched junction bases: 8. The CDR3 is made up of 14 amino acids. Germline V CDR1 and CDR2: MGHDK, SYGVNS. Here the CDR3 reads CASRGTGRFSEAFF. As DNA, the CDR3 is TGTGCCAGCAGGGGGACAGGGCGTTTCTCTGAAGCTTTCTTT. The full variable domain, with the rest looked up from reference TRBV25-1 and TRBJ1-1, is EADIYQTPRYLVIGTGKKITLECSQTMGHDKMYWYQQDPGMELHLIHYSYGVNSTEKGDLSSESTVSRIRTEHFPLTLESARPSHTSQYLCASRGTGRFSEAFFGQGTRLTVV.

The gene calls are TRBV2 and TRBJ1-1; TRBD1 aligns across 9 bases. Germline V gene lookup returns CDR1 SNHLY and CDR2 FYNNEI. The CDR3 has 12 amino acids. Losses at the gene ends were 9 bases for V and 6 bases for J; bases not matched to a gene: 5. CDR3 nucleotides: TGTGCCAGACCGGGACAGGGTTCTGAAGCTTTCTTT. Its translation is CARPGQGSEAFF.